These 21 T cell receptor beta chains came from one sample sequenced in a study of blood T cell repertoires in COVID-19. Sequencing used immunoSEQ multiplex PCR; TCRdb keeps in-frame clones, though not all of them. The table lists some 180,000 clones, 80% of them singletons. Sample: peripheral blood. Source of these receptors: a man in his 60s with acute or convalescent COVID-19.

The chain has TRBV2 and TRBJ1-1, with unresolved D. The CDR3 length is 16 residues. CDR1 and CDR2 from the germline V gene are SNHLY and FYNNEI. Deletions cut 0 bases from V and 0 bases from J, with 11 bases between. The chain's CDR3 is CASSEAPGRLNTEAFF. In nucleotides, the CDR3 is TGTGCCAGCAGTGAAGCCCCAGGCAGATTGAACACTGAAGCTTTCTTT.

The chain is built from TRBV7-9 and TRBJ1-1; D might be TRBD1 (5 bases). Germline CDR1 and CDR2: SEHNR and FQNEAQ (reference sequence). Trimming removed 6 bases at V and 5 bases at J, with 16 bases between. The CDR3 is 14 amino acids. CDR3 amino acids: CASSPHGGVTEAFF. DNA of the CDR3: TGTGCCAGCAGTCCGCATGGAGGGGTGACTGAAGCTTTCTTT.

This chain joins TRBV5-1 and TRBJ2-4, with a weak D call TRBD2 (6 bases). Trimming pared 4 bases from V and 3 bases from J, leaving 23 bases between. Germline loops: CDR1 SGHRS, CDR2 YFSETQ. The CDR3 spans 18 residues. The CDR3 nucleotides are TGCGCCAGCAGCCCAAGCGGGCGGGCGCCCCTTGGCAAAAACATTCAGTACTTC. Translating it yields CASSPSGRAPLGKNIQYF.

The chain joins TRBV3-1 (or the pseudogene TRBV3-2) to TRBJ1-1, with a possible D match to TRBD1 (5 bases). Germline assignment: CDR1 LGHDT and CDR2 YNNKEL (reference sequence). The CDR3 runs to 13 residues. Trimming stripped 3 bases from V and 5 bases from J, with 10 bases between. CDR3 DNA sequence: TGTGCCAGCAGCCAGTCGGGGGGTACTGAAGCTTTCTTT. Protein: CASSQSGGTEAFF.

J is TRBJ1-1 and V is TRBV12-5; perhaps TRBD1 as D (5 bases). The germline CDR1 and CDR2 sequences are LGHNT and FRNRAP. Deletions cut 4 bases from V and 4 bases from J, with 19 bases between. This CDR3 contains 16 residues. The CDR3 coding sequence is TGTGCTAGTGGTTCCCACTTACTTAGGAGGGGCACTGAAGCTTTCTTT. It codes for CASGSHLLRRGTEAFF.

The chain combines TRBV6-6 with TRBJ1-3, with TRBD1 matching over 7 bases. The CDR3 runs 17 residues. The ends lost 5 bases at V and 4 bases at J; junction bases unmatched: 14. Germline V gene data show CDR1 as MNHNY and CDR2 as SVGAGI (reference sequence). CDR3 DNA: TGTGCCAGCAGTCGCAATCCACAGGGGATTGGGGGAAACACCATATATTTT. This translates into CASSRNPQGIGGNTIYF.

The J gene is TRBJ2-7, the V gene TRBV27, with TRBD1 matching 10 bases. Germline lookup yields CDR1 MNHEY and CDR2 SMNVEV (reference sequence). This CDR3 region has 15 residues. The ends lost 2 bases at V and 4 bases at J; junction bases unmatched: 5. CDR3 DNA: TGTGCCAGCAGTTTAAAGACAGGGGGCTTTTACGAGCAGTACTTC. As protein: CASSLKTGGFYEQYF.

The V and J genes are TRBV5-4 and TRBJ2-4, with 7 bases aligning to TRBD1. This CDR3 spans 15 amino acids. Germline trimming cut 0 bases from V and 1 base from J; bases unmatched to any gene: 1. Per the germline V gene, CDR1 is SGHNT and CDR2 is YYREEE (reference sequence). Here the CDR3 reads CASSLDRGAKNIQYF. The CDR3 nucleotides are TGTGCCAGCAGCTTGGACAGGGGCGCCAAAAACATTCAGTACTTC.

This sequence joins TRBV18 and TRBJ1-1; the D gene is possibly TRBD1 (6 bases). Germline V CDR1 and CDR2: KGHSH, LQKENI. CDR3 length: 15 amino acids. V was clipped by 3 bases and J by 8 bases, with 19 bases between them. CDR3 in amino acids: CASSPRQGSSREAFF. For the CDR3, the DNA is TGTGCCAGCTCACCTCGTCAGGGGTCTTCAAGGGAAGCTTTCTTT. The full variable domain, rest sourced from reference TRBV18 and TRBJ1-1, is NAGVMQNPRHLVRRRGQEARLRCSPMKGHSHVYWYRQLPEEGLKFMVYLQKENIIDESGMPKERFSAEFPKEGPSILRIQQVVRGDSAAYFCASSPRQGSSREAFFGQGTRLTVV.

The rearrangement joins TRBV3-1 (or the pseudogene TRBV3-2) to TRBJ2-4, with a possible D match to TRBD2 (7 bases). The germline gives CDR1 LGHDT, CDR2 YNNKEL (reference sequence). Deletions cut 1 base from V and 0 bases from J, with 22 bases between. This CDR3 is built from 20 residues. The CDR3 sequence: CASSQGGGGSESSAKNIQYF. CDR3 in DNA: TGTGCCAGCAGCCAAGGGGGGGGCGGGAGTGAGTCATCAGCCAAAAACATTCAGTACTTC.

A few counts support this clone. The chain recombines TRBV6-4 with TRBJ2-5; a weak D match, TRBD2 (7 bases). V dropped 6 bases and J dropped 2 bases, with 13 bases sitting between them. CDR3 length equals 14 residues. Germline V gene sequence: CDR1 MRHNA, CDR2 SNTAGT. The DNA for the CDR3 is TGTGCCAGCAGCCCGGAGGGGGGGCAAGAGACCCAGTACTTC. It specifies CASSPEGGQETQYF.

This chain uses TRBV2 with TRBJ1-5; 10 nucleotides match TRBD1. The CDR3 consists of 16 residues. The V and J ends lost 5 bases and 6 bases, in that order; junction bases with no gene match: 10. Germline V lookup: CDR1 SNHLY, CDR2 FYNNEI. CDR3: CASSLRGQGNGQPQHF. The DNA of the CDR3 is TGTGCCAGCAGTTTGAGGGGACAGGGGAACGGTCAGCCCCAGCATTTT.

This clone came up a few times. The chain carries TRBV5-1 and TRBJ2-1; TRBD2 matches 11 bases. J was trimmed by 5 bases and V by 4 bases; bases with no gene match: 5. This CDR3 spans 15 amino acids. CDR1 is SGHRS and CDR2 is YFSETQ in the germline V gene. CDR3 nucleotides: TGCGCCAGCAGCCCCGGGACTAGCGGACACAATGAGCAGTTCTTC. Residues: CASSPGTSGHNEQFF.

This chain connects TRBV7-3 to TRBJ1-1, with D possibly being TRBD1 (6 bases). Trimming cost V 2 bases and J 6 bases, with 13 bases left between them. CDR1 and CDR2 (germline): SGHTA, FQGTGA. This CDR3 comprises 14 residues. The CDR3 bases are TGTGCCAGCAGCTTACAGGGGTCAGGCGCTGAAGCTTTCTTT. Protein sequence: CASSLQGSGAEAFF.

The chain uses TRBV7-9 and TRBJ1-5; D gene ambiguous. CDR3 length equals 15 residues. CDR1 is SEHNR and CDR2 is FQNEAQ in the germline V gene (reference sequence). The ends were cut back, 1 base at V and 0 bases at J, with 7 bases in the middle. The CDR3 reads CASSLDGVSNQPQHF. The CDR3 DNA sequence: TGTGCCAGCAGCTTAGACGGGGTTAGCAATCAGCCCCAGCATTTT.

The chain links TRBV6-5 to TRBJ1-5, with TRBD1 matching 8 bases. Germline loops: CDR1 MNHEY, CDR2 SVGAGI. V gave up 6 bases and J gave up 6 bases; unmatched junction bases: 10. This CDR3 is 15 amino acids long. In DNA, the CDR3 is TGTGCCAGCAGAGACAGGGGTCGGGTCGGTCAGCCCCAGCATTTT. Amino acid sequence: CASRDRGRVGQPQHF.

This clone came up a few times. The genes are TRBV7-2 and TRBJ1-5, with 9 bases aligning to TRBD1. CDR1 SGHTA and CDR2 FQGNSA come from the germline V gene. The length of the CDR3 is 16 residues. Unmatched junction bases numbered 12, after V lost 5 bases and J lost 7 bases. In DNA form, the CDR3 reads TGTGCCAGCAGCGCCCGTACAGGGGGCGTAGGACAGCCCCAGCATTTT. It encodes CASSARTGGVGQPQHF.

This chain joins TRBV12-5 and TRBJ1-5, with D unclear. Trimming removed 8 bases from V and 2 bases from J, with 10 bases in between. The V gene's germline CDR1 is LGHNT and CDR2 FRNRAP. The CDR3 totals 13 residues. This CDR3 is CASSGSGNQPQHF. CDR3 coding DNA: TGTGCTAGTTCGGGGTCCGGCAATCAGCCCCAGCATTTT. Based on the CDR3 plus reference TRBV12-5 and TRBJ1-5, the full variable domain is DARVTQTPRHKVTEMGQEVTMRCQPILGHNTVFWYRQTMMQGLELLAYFRNRAPLDDSGMPKDRFSAEMPDATLATLKIQPSEPRDSAVYFCASSGSGNQPQHFGDGTRLSIL.

This clone was seen once. J is TRBJ2-1 and V is TRBV2; no definite D call. Deletions cut 4 bases from V and 5 bases from J, with 6 bases between. CDR1 and CDR2 (germline): SNHLY, FYNNEI. The CDR3 loop spans 12 amino acids. CDR3 in amino acids: CASSALNNEQFF. DNA of the CDR3: TGTGCCAGCAGTGCACTGAACAATGAGCAGTTCTTC.

This clone was seen a few times. The rearrangement links TRBV7-2 to TRBJ1-1; 10 nucleotides match TRBD1. Per the germline V gene, CDR1 is SGHTA and CDR2 is FQGNSA. This CDR3 comprises 15 residues. Trimming at V came to 5 bases and at J to 0 bases, leaving 3 bases not matched to a gene. The CDR3: CASSRTGGLNTEAFF. In nucleotides, the CDR3 is TGTGCCAGCAGCAGGACAGGGGGTTTGAACACTGAAGCTTTCTTT.

The V and J genes are TRBV3-1 (or the pseudogene TRBV3-2) and TRBJ2-1, with 11 bases identical to TRBD2. V gave up 4 bases and J gave up 2 bases; unmatched junction bases: 7. The germline V gene has CDR1 LGHDT and CDR2 YNNKEL (reference sequence). CDR3 size: 17 residues. The CDR3 reads CASSPLTSGATYNEQFF. CDR3 nucleotides: TGTGCCAGCAGCCCCCTGACTAGCGGGGCAACCTACAATGAGCAGTTCTTC.